The 20 T cell receptor beta chains reported below all come from one sample, sequenced in a study of blood T cells in healthy people across ages. Sample-barcoded 5' priming and a J-beta primer mix drove a second PCR of about 6 to 12 cycles. Using its own MiXCR run on the 5' RACE reads, TCRdb lists one record per CDR3 protein. The profile shows approximately 760,000 distinct CDR3 sequences, more than 20% of them singletons. The data were also submitted as part of a second study, on T cells of mothers and their children.

Sequenced material: blood. Receptors originate from a boy younger than 18 in good health.

J is TRBJ2-3 and V is TRBV6-5; D may correspond to TRBD1 or TRBD2 (6 bases each). Looked up from germline, CDR1 is MNHEY and CDR2 is SVGAGI. V was clipped by 6 bases and J by 2 bases, with 15 bases between them. CDR3 length: 15 residues. DNA of the CDR3: TGTGCCAGCAGCCGAGGGGGGTATTCCACAGATACGCAGTATTTT. Translated, it gives CASSRGGYSTDTQYF.

This chain links TRBV29-1 with TRBJ2-7; tentative D call: TRBD2 (5 bases). The CDR3 is made up of 14 amino acids. The V gene's germline CDR1 is SQVTM and CDR2 ANQGSEA. Deletions cut 2 bases from V and 2 bases from J, with 13 bases between. This CDR3 reads CSVEIAGRTYEQYF. The DNA of the CDR3 is TGCAGCGTTGAAATCGCGGGTAGGACCTACGAGCAGTACTTC.

The genes are TRBV20-1 and TRBJ2-1, with D perhaps TRBD2 (6 bases). The CDR3 covers 16 residues. Trimming took 7 bases from V and 2 from J, leaving 21 bases between them. CDR1 and CDR2 (germline): DFQATT, SNEGSKA (reference sequence). The DNA for the CDR3 is TGCAGTGTAGGAGAATCGGGGGACGCTCCCTACAATGAGCAGTTCTTC. The encoded protein is CSVGESGDAPYNEQFF.

The chain is built from TRBV7-2 and TRBJ2-7; TRBD1 is a possible D gene (6 bases). The J call may be mistaken, given a closer DNA end match to TRBJ2-1. Looked up from germline, CDR1 is SGHTA and CDR2 is FQGNSA. The CDR3 is 16 amino acids. The CDR3 DNA reads TGTGCCAGCAGCTTAGACCAGGGGCGGGTCTACAATGAGCAGTTCTTC. Its translation is CASSLDQGRVYNEQFF.

The CDR3 sequence: CASSLQVQETQYF. As DNA, the CDR3 is TGTGCCAGCAGCTTACAGGTCCAAGAGACCCAGTACTTC. This sequence joins TRBV7-3 and TRBJ2-5; D ambiguous. The length of the CDR3 is 13 residues. V lost 2 bases, J lost 1 base, and 5 bases lay in between. Per germline, CDR1 SGHTA and CDR2 FQGTGA.

This clonotype was detected only a few times. The gene calls are TRBV29-1 and TRBJ2-6; no definite D call. Germline lookup yields CDR1 SQVTM and CDR2 ANQGSEA. This CDR3 comprises 14 residues. V lost 0 bases, J lost 2 bases, and 5 bases lay in between. The CDR3 spells CSVEDPAGANVLTF. In DNA, the CDR3 is TGCAGCGTTGAAGATCCCGCTGGGGCCAACGTCCTGACTTTC. The full variable domain, with the rest looked up from reference TRBV29-1 and TRBJ2-6, is SAVISQKPSRDICQRGTSLTIQCQVDSQVTMMFWYRQQPGQSLTLIATANQGSEATYESGFVIDKFPISRPNLTFSTLTVSNMSPEDSSIYLCSVEDPAGANVLTFGAGSRLTVL.

There are a few counts of this clonotype. The V call is TRBV6-5, the J call TRBJ1-3; D remains ambiguous. Germline V lookup: CDR1 MNHEY, CDR2 SVGAGI. The CDR3 runs 13 residues. V was shortened by 0 bases and J by 3 bases, with 3 bases between the two germline ends. CDR3 sequence reads: CASSYSNGNTIYF. In DNA, the CDR3 is TGTGCCAGCAGTTACTCGAATGGAAACACCATATATTTT.

This clonotype was counted between two and nine times. The chain links TRBV5-1 to TRBJ2-7; 10 bases are shared with TRBD2. The CDR3 consists of 16 residues. Trimming at V came to 0 bases and at J to 5 bases, leaving 8 bases not matched to a gene. From germline, CDR1 is SGHRS and CDR2 YFSETQ. This CDR3 is CASSLAHLAGVNEQYF. The CDR3, as DNA: TGCGCCAGCAGCTTGGCCCATCTAGCGGGAGTCAACGAGCAGTACTTC.

In this sample, this clonotype turned up a few times. The chain links TRBV6-5 to TRBJ1-1, with TRBD1 as a possible D gene (6 bases). Looked up from germline, CDR1 is MNHEY and CDR2 is SVGAGI. The V gene lost 4 bases and the J gene lost 1 base, with 13 bases spanning the gap. CDR3 length: 15 amino acids. The CDR3 nucleotides are TGTGCCAGCAGTTGGACGGACAGTCGGAACACTGAAGCTTTCTTT. Translation gives CASSWTDSRNTEAFF.

V is TRBV20-1 and J is TRBJ2-5; TRBD2 might be the D (6 bases). This CDR3 comprises 14 residues. V was cut by 6 bases and J by 4 bases, with 18 bases left in between. CDR1 and CDR2 from the germline V gene are DFQATT and SNEGSKA (reference sequence). Written as DNA, the CDR3 is TGCAGTGCCGCCCCCCCTAGCGTCCGAGAGACCCAGTACTTC. As protein: CSAAPPSVRETQYF.

The chain employs TRBV21-1 and TRBJ1-6; the table's TRBD1 call for D was not verified on the DNA. TRBV21-1 is designated a pseudogene. The CDR3 totals 15 residues. CDR3 in amino acids: CASTNNGRYNSPLHF. CDR3 nucleotide sequence: TGTGCCAGCACCAACAACGGGCGATATAATTCACCCCTCCACTTT.

This clonotype has just a few counts. This chain's CDR3 is CASSGRTGVTYEQYF. The CDR3 region has the DNA TGTGCCAGCAGTGGGAGGACAGGAGTTACCTACGAGCAGTACTTC. The chain uses TRBV12-3 or TRBV12-4 and TRBJ2-5; D perhaps matches TRBD1 (7 bases). The better agreement between TRBJ2-7 and the DNA end casts doubt on the J call. The CDR3 has 15 residues.

This clonotype was counted only a few times. The chain links TRBV12-3 or TRBV12-4 to TRBJ1-5, with D uncertain. The CDR3 has 15 amino acids. Trimming pared 8 bases from V and 2 bases from J, leaving 16 bases between. In DNA, the CDR3 is TGTGCCAGCCAACTCGGGGATGGAGGCAATCAGCCCCAGCATTTT. Translation: CASQLGDGGNQPQHF.

Only one count was recorded for this clonotype. V usage is TRBV19 and J usage is TRBJ2-3; D is perhaps TRBD1 (6 bases). Trimming stripped 5 bases from V and 4 bases from J, with 16 bases between. There are 15 residues in the CDR3. CDR1 is LNHDA and CDR2 is SQIVND in the germline V gene (reference sequence). The CDR3 region is CASSATGTQADTQYF. The CDR3 region has the DNA TGTGCCAGTAGTGCGACAGGCACACAGGCAGATACGCAGTATTTT. The complete variable domain, with remaining parts taken from reference TRBV19 and TRBJ2-3, reads DGGITQSPKYLFRKEGQNVTLSCEQNLNHDAMYWYRQDPGQGLRLIYYSQIVNDFQKGDIAEGYSVSREKKESFPLTVTSAQKNPTAFYLCASSATGTQADTQYFGPGTRLTVL.

The rearrangement links TRBV7-2 to TRBJ2-3; 8 positions agree with TRBD2. The length of the CDR3 is 16 residues. Germline lookup yields CDR1 SGHTA and CDR2 FQGNSA. V dropped 5 bases and J dropped 1; count of bases not matched to a gene: 8. The CDR3 coding sequence is TGTGCCAGCAGCATGCCGGGACTAGGAGGCACAGATACGCAGTATTTT. Protein product: CASSMPGLGGTDTQYF.

This clonotype has just a few counts. CDR3 sequence reads: CASSPQSGQETQYF. DNA for the CDR3: TGTGCCAGCAGCCCACAGTCGGGGCAAGAGACCCAGTACTTC. The chain couples TRBV7-8 to TRBJ2-5; TRBD2 might be the D (5 bases). Trimming removed 5 bases at V and 2 bases at J, with 12 bases between. Germline CDR1 and CDR2: SGHVS and FQNEAQ. The CDR3 length is 14 residues.

The J gene is TRBJ2-5, the V gene TRBV12-3 or TRBV12-4, with TRBD1 as a possible D gene (5 bases). CDR3 length equals 15 residues. Trimming pared 3 bases from V and 5 bases from J, leaving 16 bases between. The CDR3: CASSFSRQFDETQYF. The CDR3 DNA sequence: TGTGCCAGCAGTTTTTCCCGACAGTTTGACGAGACCCAGTACTTC.

The sample holds a few counts of this clonotype. The gene calls are TRBV18 and TRBJ2-5; the D gene could be TRBD1 or TRBD2 (5 bases each). The tail of the sequence fits TRBJ2-1 better, so the J call may be wrong. This CDR3 region has 13 residues. Germline V gene data show CDR1 as KGHSH and CDR2 as LQKENI. CDR3 nucleotide sequence: TGTGCCAGCTCACCAACCTCAGGGAGTGAGCAGTTCTTC. Amino acids: CASSPTSGSEQFF.

V and J are TRBV6-1 and TRBJ1-4; TRBD1 agrees at 12 bases. Trimming took 5 bases from V and 11 from J; bases not matched to a gene: 15. This CDR3 is built from 17 residues. Germline values: CDR1 MNHNS, CDR2 SASEGT. CDR3 amino acids: CASSQRIGGTGGRKLFF. The DNA for the CDR3 is TGTGCCAGCAGTCAAAGAATAGGGGGGACAGGGGGCCGGAAACTGTTTTTT.

This chain connects TRBV5-6 to TRBJ2-5; 13 positions agree with TRBD2. Unmatched junction bases numbered 4, after V lost 4 bases and J lost 4 bases. The germline V gene has CDR1 SGHDT and CDR2 YYEEEE. CDR3 length equals 15 residues. As DNA, the CDR3 is TGTGCCAGCAGCAAACTAGCGGGGGGGCCAGAGACCCAGTACTTC. As protein: CASSKLAGGPETQYF.